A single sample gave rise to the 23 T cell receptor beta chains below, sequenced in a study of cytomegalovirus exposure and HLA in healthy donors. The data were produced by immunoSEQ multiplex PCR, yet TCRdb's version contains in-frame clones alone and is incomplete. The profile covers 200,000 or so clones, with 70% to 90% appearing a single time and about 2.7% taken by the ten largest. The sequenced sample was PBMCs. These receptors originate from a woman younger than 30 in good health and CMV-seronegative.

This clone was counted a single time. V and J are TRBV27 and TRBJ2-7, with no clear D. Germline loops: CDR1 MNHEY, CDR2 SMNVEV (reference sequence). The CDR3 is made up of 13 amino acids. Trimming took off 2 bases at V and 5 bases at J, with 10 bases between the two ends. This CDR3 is CASSLLPPDEQYF. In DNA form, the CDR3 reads TGTGCCAGCAGTTTACTCCCTCCGGACGAGCAGTACTTC.

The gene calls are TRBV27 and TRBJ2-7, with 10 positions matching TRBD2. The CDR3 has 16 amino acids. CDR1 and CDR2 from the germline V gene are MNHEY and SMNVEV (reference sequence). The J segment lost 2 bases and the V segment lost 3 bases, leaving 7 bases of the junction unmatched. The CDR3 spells CASSLGLAGVPYEQYF. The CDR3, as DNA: TGTGCCAGCAGTTTGGGGCTAGCGGGAGTTCCCTACGAGCAGTACTTC.

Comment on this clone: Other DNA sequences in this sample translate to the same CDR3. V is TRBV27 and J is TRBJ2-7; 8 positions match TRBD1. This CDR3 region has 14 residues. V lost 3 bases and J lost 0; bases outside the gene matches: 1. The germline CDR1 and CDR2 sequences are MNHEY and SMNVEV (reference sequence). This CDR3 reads CASSLDRDSYEQYF. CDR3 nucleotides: TGTGCCAGCAGTTTGGACAGGGACTCCTACGAGCAGTACTTC.

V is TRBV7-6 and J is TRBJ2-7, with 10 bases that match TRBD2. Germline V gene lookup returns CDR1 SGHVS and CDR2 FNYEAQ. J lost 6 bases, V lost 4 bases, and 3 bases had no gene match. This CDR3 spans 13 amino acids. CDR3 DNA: TGTGCCAGCAGCTACCAGCGGGAGGGCGAGCAGTACTTC. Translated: CASSYQREGEQYF.

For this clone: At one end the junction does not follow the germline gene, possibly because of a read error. CDR3 region: CASSLTGGAGEAQYF. The DNA for the CDR3 is TGTGCCAGCAGCTTAACAGGGGGGGCGGGAGAGGCCCAGTACTTC. The chain joins TRBV11-3 to TRBJ2-5, with TRBD1 as a possible D gene (8 bases). Germline values: CDR1 SGHNT, CDR2 YENEEA. CDR3 length equals 15 residues.

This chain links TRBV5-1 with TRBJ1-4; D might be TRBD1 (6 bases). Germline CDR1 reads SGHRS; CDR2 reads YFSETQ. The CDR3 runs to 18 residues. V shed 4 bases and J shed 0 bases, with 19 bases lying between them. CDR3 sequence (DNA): TGCGCCAGCAGCCGCAGGGGTTGGGACTATGCAACTAATGAAAAACTGTTTTTT. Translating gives CASSRRGWDYATNEKLFF. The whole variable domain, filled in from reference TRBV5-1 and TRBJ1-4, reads KAGVTQTPRYLIKTRGQQVTLSCSPISGHRSVSWYQQTPGQGLQFLFEYFSETQRNKGNFPGRFSGRQFSNSRSEMNVSTLELGDSALYLCASSRRGWDYATNEKLFFGSGTQLSVL.

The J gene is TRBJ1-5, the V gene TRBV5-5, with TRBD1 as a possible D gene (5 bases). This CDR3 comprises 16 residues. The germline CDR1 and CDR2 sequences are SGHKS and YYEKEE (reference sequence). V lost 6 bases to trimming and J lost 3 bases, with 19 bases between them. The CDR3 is CASNYGGAVLNQPQHF. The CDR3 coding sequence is TGTGCCAGCAACTACGGCGGGGCAGTACTCAATCAGCCCCAGCATTTT.

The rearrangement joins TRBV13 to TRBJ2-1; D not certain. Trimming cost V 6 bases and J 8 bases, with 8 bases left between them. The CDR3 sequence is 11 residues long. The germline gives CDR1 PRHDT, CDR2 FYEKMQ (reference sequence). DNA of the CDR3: TGTGCCAGCAGACGTGCGGATGAGCAGTTCTTC. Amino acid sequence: CASRRADEQFF. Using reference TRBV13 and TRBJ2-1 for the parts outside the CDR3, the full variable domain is AAGVIQSPRHLIKEKRETATLKCYPIPRHDTVYWYQQGPGQDPQFLISFYEKMQSDKGSIPDRFSAQQFSDYHSELNMSSLELGDSALYFCASRRADEQFFGPGTRLTVL.

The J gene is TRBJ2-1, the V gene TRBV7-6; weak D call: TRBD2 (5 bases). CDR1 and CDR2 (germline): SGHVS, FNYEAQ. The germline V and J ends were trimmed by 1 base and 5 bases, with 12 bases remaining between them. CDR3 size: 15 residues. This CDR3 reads CASSLGLGRDNEQFF. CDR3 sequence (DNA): TGTGCCAGCAGCTTAGGGCTAGGGCGGGACAATGAGCAGTTCTTC.

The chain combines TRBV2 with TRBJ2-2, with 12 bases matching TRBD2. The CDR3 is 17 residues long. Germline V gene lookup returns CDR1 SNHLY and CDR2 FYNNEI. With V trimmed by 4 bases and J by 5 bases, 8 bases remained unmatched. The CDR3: CASSARLAGASTGELFF. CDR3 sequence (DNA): TGTGCCAGCAGTGCACGACTAGCGGGAGCGTCGACCGGGGAGCTGTTTTTT.

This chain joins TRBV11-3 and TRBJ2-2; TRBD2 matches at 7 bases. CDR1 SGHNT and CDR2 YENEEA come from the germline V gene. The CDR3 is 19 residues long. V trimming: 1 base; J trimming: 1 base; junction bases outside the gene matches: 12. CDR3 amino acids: CASSLGRGRVHRNTGELFF. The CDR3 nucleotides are TGTGCCAGCAGCTTAGGCCGAGGGAGGGTACACAGGAACACCGGGGAGCTGTTTTTT. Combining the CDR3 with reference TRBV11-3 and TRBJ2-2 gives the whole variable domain EAGVVQSPRYKIIEKKQPVAFWCNPISGHNTLYWYLQNLGQGPELLIRYENEEAVDDSQLPKDRFSAERLKGVDSTLKIQPAELGDSAVYLCASSLGRGRVHRNTGELFFGEGSRLTVL.

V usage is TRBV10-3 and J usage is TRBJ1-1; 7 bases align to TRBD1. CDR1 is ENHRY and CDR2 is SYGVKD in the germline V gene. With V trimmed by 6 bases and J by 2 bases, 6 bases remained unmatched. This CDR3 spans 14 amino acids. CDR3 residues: CAIRRDRLNTEAFF. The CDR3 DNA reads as TGTGCCATCAGGCGGGACAGACTTAACACTGAAGCTTTCTTT.

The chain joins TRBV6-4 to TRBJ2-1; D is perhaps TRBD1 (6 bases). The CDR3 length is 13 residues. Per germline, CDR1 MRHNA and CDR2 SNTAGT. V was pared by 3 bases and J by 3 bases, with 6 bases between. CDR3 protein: CASSEQGYNEQFF. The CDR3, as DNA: TGTGCCAGCAGTGAACAGGGCTACAATGAGCAGTTCTTC.

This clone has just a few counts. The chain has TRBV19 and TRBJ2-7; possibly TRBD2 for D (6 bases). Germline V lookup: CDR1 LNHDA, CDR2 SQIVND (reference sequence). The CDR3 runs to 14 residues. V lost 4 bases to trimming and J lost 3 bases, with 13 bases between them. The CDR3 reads CASSRLAESYEQYF. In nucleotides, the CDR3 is TGTGCCAGTAGTAGGTTAGCGGAGAGCTACGAGCAGTACTTC.

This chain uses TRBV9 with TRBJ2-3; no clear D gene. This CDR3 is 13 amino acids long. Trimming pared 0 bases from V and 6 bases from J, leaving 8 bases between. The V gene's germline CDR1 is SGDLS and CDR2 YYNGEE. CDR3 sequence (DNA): TGTGCCAGCAGCGTAGCGCAGTGGGATACGCAGTATTTT. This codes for CASSVAQWDTQYF.

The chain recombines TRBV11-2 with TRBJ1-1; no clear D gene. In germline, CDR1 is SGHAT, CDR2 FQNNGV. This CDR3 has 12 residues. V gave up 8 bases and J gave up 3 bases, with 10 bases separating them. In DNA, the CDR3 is TGTGCCAGCTCATCGAGAGACACTGAAGCTTTCTTT. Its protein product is CASSSRDTEAFF.

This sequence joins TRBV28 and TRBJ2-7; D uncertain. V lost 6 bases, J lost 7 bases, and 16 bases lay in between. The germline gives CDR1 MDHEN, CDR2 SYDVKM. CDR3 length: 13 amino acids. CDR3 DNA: TGTGCCAGCAGCCTCACCAGGTCATGGGAGCAGTACTTC. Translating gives CASSLTRSWEQYF.

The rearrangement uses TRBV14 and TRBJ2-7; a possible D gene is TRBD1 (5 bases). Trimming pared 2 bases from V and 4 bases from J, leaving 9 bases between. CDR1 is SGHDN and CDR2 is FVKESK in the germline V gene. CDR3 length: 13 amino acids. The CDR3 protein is CASSQYRGYEQYF. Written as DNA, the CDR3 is TGTGCCAGCAGCCAATATAGGGGATACGAGCAGTACTTC. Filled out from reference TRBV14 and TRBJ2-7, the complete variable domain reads EAGVTQFPSHSVIEKGQTVTLRCDPISGHDNLYWYRRVMGKEIKFLLHFVKESKQDESGMPNNRFLAERTGGTYSTLKVQPAELEDSGVYFCASSQYRGYEQYFGPGTRLTVT.

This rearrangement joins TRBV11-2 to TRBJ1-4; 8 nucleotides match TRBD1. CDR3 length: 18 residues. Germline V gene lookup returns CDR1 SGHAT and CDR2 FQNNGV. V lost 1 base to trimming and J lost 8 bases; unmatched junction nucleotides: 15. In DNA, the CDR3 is TGTGCCAGCAGCTTAGGGCGGACAGGGAAGACTCCAGAAGAAAAACTGTTTTTT. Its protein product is CASSLGRTGKTPEEKLFF.

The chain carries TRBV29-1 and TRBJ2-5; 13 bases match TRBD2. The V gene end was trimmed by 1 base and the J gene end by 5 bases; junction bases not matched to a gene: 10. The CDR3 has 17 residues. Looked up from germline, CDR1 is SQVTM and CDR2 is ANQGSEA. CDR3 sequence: CSVEGLAGGLLTETQYF. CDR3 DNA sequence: TGCAGCGTTGAAGGACTAGCGGGAGGCCTCTTGACGGAGACCCAGTACTTC.

The CDR3, as DNA: TGTGCCAGCTACAGACAAGAGACCCAGTACTTC. As protein: CASYRQETQYF. The chain links TRBV14 to TRBJ2-5, with D unclear. V lost 8 bases, J lost 2 bases, and 6 bases lay in between. CDR1 and CDR2 (germline): SGHDN, FVKESK. This CDR3 is built from 11 residues.

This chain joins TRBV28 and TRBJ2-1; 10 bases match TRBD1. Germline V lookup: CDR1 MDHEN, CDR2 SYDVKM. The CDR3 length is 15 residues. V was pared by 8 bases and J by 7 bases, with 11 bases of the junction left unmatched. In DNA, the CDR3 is TGTGCCAGCGACTCGTCGGGACAGGGGAAGAATGAGCAGTTCTTC. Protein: CASDSSGQGKNEQFF. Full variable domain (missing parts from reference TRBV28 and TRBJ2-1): DVKVTQSSRYLVKRTGEKVFLECVQDMDHENMFWYRQDPGLGLRLIYFSYDVKMKEKGDIPEGYSVSREKKERFSLILESASTNQTSMYLCASDSSGQGKNEQFFGPGTRLTVL.

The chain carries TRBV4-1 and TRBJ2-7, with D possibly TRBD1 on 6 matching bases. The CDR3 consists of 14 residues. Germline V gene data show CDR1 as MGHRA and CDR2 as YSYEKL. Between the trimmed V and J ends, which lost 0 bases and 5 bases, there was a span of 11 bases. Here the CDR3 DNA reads TGCGCCAGCAGCCAAGATAATGCAGGGGACGAGCAGTACTTC. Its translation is CASSQDNAGDEQYF.